This T cell receptor (beta chain) was found in a study of blood T cell repertoires in COVID-19. Background on the study: Collection of acute and convalescent COVID-19 samples took place in the United States, Italy and Spain. T cells, B-cell-depleted T cells, or PBMCs provided the cDNA or gDNA that served as material.

Authors' processing steps: Estimation of nucleated cell counts was performed using reference gene primer amplification. Here immunoSEQ multiplex PCR was the method, and the copy in TCRdb shows in-frame clones only, minus some. The D gene and trimming were derived from the DNA, and the V and J assignments and clone size from that table. The sample contains 100,000 to 150,000 clones, around 86% of which appear only once. V lost 4 bases, J lost 6 bases, and 18 bases lay in between. The V gene's germline CDR1 is SGDLS and CDR2 YYNGEE. CDR3 length equals 15 residues. While infection was still active, Seattle patients were enrolled and then followed longitudinally.

This receptor was taken from an older woman with COVID-19, enrolled during active disease. The rearrangement links TRBV9 to TRBJ2-3; D is perhaps TRBD1 (6 bases). Sequencing used peripheral blood. The CDR3 spells CASSPMGASGDTQYF. In nucleotides, the CDR3 is TGTGCCAGCAGCCCCATGGGGGCGTCGGGGGATACGCAGTATTTT.